This TCR beta chain was observed in a study of technical replicates of blood from a handful of donors. Repertoires were generated with immunoSEQ multiplex PCR, while TCRdb's copy carries only in-frame clones and drops some. The sample contains roughly 74,000 clones, roughly nine tenths of which appear only once. The source is a human donor in good health. The sample consisted of T cells isolated from PBMCs.

CDR3 residues: CASRGPPGGEQFF. The CDR3, as DNA: TGTGCCAGCAGAGGGCCCCCCGGGGGGGAGCAGTTCTTC. The genes are TRBV2 and TRBJ2-1; 7 nucleotides agree with TRBD2. The CDR3 totals 13 residues. The ends lost 6 bases at V and 10 bases at J; junction bases unmatched: 9. In germline, CDR1 is SNHLY, CDR2 FYNNEI. Full variable domain (remainder filled in from reference TRBV2 and TRBJ2-1): EPEVTQTPSHQVTQMGQEVILRCVPISNHLYFYWYRQILGQKVEFLVSFYNNEISEKSEIFDDQFSVERPDGSNFTLKIRSTKLEDSAMYFCASRGPPGGEQFFGPGTRLTVL.